The T cell receptor (beta chain) described here comes from a study of CD8 T cells in ankylosing spondylitis. Study results and caveats: Characteristic of ankylosing spondylitis blood, it appeared, was a TCR beta motif comprising about 8 highly homologous variants.

TCRdb reprocessed the 5' RACE reads with MiXCR, giving one entry per CDR3 protein. The sample holds around 770,000 distinct CDR3 sequences, 15% to 20% seen once. This clonotype was seen just once. Its antigen is currently unknown. The material sequenced was blood, either unsorted or a sorted T cell fraction (not recorded which). The sequence came from a male donor with ankylosing spondylitis.

CDR3 residues: CSASTPRSNQPQHF. For the CDR3, the DNA is TGCAGTGCTAGTACCCCGAGGAGCAATCAGCCCCAGCATTTT. The gene calls are TRBV20-1 and TRBJ1-5; no definite D call. Germline V CDR1 and CDR2: DFQATT, SNEGSKA (reference sequence). This CDR3 is 14 amino acids long. The V gene lost 3 bases and the J gene lost 1 base, with 10 bases spanning the gap.